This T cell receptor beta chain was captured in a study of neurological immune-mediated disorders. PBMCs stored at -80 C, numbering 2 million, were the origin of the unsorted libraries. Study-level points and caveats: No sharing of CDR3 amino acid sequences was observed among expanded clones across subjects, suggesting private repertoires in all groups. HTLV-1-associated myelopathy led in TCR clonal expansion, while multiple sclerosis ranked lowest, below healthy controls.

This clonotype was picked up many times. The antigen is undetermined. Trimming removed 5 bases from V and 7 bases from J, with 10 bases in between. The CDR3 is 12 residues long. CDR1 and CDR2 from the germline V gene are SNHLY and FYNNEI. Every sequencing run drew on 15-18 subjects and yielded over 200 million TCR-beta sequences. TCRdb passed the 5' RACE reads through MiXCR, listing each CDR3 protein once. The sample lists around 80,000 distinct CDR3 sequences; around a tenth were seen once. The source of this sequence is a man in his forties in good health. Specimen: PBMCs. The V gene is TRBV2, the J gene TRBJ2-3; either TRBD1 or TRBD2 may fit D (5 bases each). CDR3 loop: CASSRDRNTQYF. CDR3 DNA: TGTGCCAGCAGTCGGGACCGCAATACGCAGTATTTT.